Below, 19 T cell receptor beta chains from the same sample are listed, as sequenced in a study of blood T cell repertoires in COVID-19. Using immunoSEQ multiplex PCR, the repertoire was profiled, and TCRdb retains in-frame clones only, with some absent. The repertoire consists of approximately 220,000 clones, with about 86% occurring once and the leading ten covering 3.5% to 4%. Sequencing used PBMCs or T cells enriched from blood (not recorded which). The origin of the receptors is a woman between 40 and 50 years old with acute COVID-19.

The gene calls are TRBV3-1 (or the pseudogene TRBV3-2) and TRBJ2-1; tentatively, D is TRBD2 (6 bases). The ends were cut back, 4 bases at V and 0 bases at J, with 10 bases in the middle. Germline V gives CDR1 LGHDT, CDR2 YNNKEL (reference sequence). CDR3 size: 15 residues. The CDR3 loop reads CASSPGTPSYNEQFF. The CDR3 DNA reads TGTGCCAGCAGCCCCGGGACTCCCTCCTACAATGAGCAGTTCTTC.

The V gene is TRBV28, the J gene TRBJ2-1, with D perhaps TRBD2 (5 bases). CDR1 is MDHEN and CDR2 is SYDVKM in the germline V gene. The CDR3 length is 16 residues. V was clipped by 5 bases and J by 0 bases, with 14 bases between them. CDR3 coding DNA: TGTGCCAGCAGTGCCATTAGCGAGCTCTCCTACAATGAGCAGTTCTTC. Translation gives CASSAISELSYNEQFF.

The chain recombines TRBV11-3 with TRBJ2-5, with 7 bases that match TRBD2. Trimming took 6 bases from V and 4 from J; bases not matched to a gene: 2. CDR3 length: 12 residues. In germline, CDR1 is SGHNT, CDR2 YENEEA. The CDR3 nucleotides are TGTGCCAGCAGTGGGGGGGGAGAGACCCAGTACTTC. Translating it yields CASSGGGETQYF.

The chain employs TRBV19 and TRBJ1-6, with 8 nucleotides matching TRBD1. Germline V lookup: CDR1 LNHDA, CDR2 SQIVND (reference sequence). The CDR3 consists of 14 residues. V dropped 7 bases and J dropped 6; count of bases not matched to a gene: 5. CDR3 sequence reads: CASTPGQVNSPLHF. The CDR3 DNA reads as TGTGCCAGTACACCGGGACAGGTTAATTCACCCCTCCACTTT.

This clone was observed a single time. The V and J genes are TRBV7-9 and TRBJ2-1, with TRBD2 identical over 11 bases. CDR3 length equals 16 residues. The junction had 4 bases not matched to a gene; V was cut back by 6 bases and J by 0 bases. CDR1 and CDR2 from the germline V gene are SEHNR and FQNEAQ (reference sequence). The CDR3 protein is CASSRLAGSSYNEQFF. The DNA for the CDR3 is TGTGCCAGCAGTCGACTAGCGGGAAGCTCCTACAATGAGCAGTTCTTC.

The V call is TRBV6-5, the J call TRBJ1-2; 7 bases map to TRBD1. CDR3 length: 15 amino acids. The V and J ends lost 8 bases and 4 bases, in that order; junction bases with no gene match: 13. Germline loops: CDR1 MNHEY, CDR2 SVGAGI. The CDR3 DNA follows: TGTGCCAGCTCATCACTGAGGGGACAGTCCTATGGCTACACCTTC. Translating it yields CASSSLRGQSYGYTF.

As DNA, the CDR3 is TGTGCCAGTAGACTCCGGGACAGGCTGAGCGAGGAGCAGTTCTTC. It yields the protein CASRLRDRLSEEQFF. The V call is TRBV2, the J call TRBJ2-1; 8 positions agree with TRBD1. The CDR3 sequence is 15 residues long. Per germline, CDR1 SNHLY and CDR2 FYNNEI. With 9 bases clipped from V and 10 bases from J, the junction kept 17 bases outside the gene matches.

The J gene is TRBJ2-7, the V gene TRBV5-1; 7 bases fit TRBD1. CDR1 SGHRS and CDR2 YFSETQ come from the germline V gene. The CDR3 covers 14 residues. The V gene end was trimmed by 4 bases and the J gene end by 5 bases; junction bases not matched to a gene: 9. The CDR3 nucleotides read TGCGCCAGCAGCAGAAGACAGGGTGGCAACGAGCAGTACTTC. As protein: CASSRRQGGNEQYF.

The table lists this clone with a few counts. This rearrangement joins TRBV11-3 to TRBJ2-2, with 7 bases matching TRBD2. Germline V CDR1 and CDR2: SGHNT, YENEEA. The ends lost 5 bases at V and 4 bases at J; junction bases unmatched: 10. This CDR3 contains 16 residues. CDR3 coding DNA: TGTGCCAGCAGCCTACACGGGGGAGGGAGCACCGGGGAGCTGTTTTTT. Protein: CASSLHGGGSTGELFF.

V is TRBV19 and J is TRBJ2-7; 11 bases line up with TRBD2. J was trimmed by 2 bases and V by 4 bases; bases with no gene match: 4. Germline values: CDR1 LNHDA, CDR2 SQIVND (reference sequence). The CDR3 covers 15 residues. The CDR3 DNA reads as TGTGCCAGTAGTACCACACTAGCGGGGGCCTACGAGCAGTACTTC. Amino acid sequence: CASSTTLAGAYEQYF. The full variable domain, in which reference TRBV19 and TRBJ2-7 provide the parts outside the CDR3, is DGGITQSPKYLFRKEGQNVTLSCEQNLNHDAMYWYRQDPGQGLRLIYYSQIVNDFQKGDIAEGYSVSREKKESFPLTVTSAQKNPTAFYLCASSTTLAGAYEQYFGPGTRLTVT.

This clone appeared a few times. Here the CDR3 DNA reads TGTGCCAGCAATACAGGCATGAACACCGGGGAGCTGTTTTTT. It codes for CASNTGMNTGELFF. The chain couples TRBV7-9 to TRBJ2-2, with D tentatively TRBD1 (5 bases). The CDR3 length is 14 residues. Germline CDR1 SEHNR, CDR2 FQNEAQ (reference sequence). V was shortened by 7 bases and J by 1 base, with 10 bases between the two germline ends.

Details on this clone: A read error may account for a junction end that differs from germline. The rearrangement links TRBV6-1 to TRBJ1-2; D is perhaps TRBD1 (6 bases). The CDR3 totals 13 residues. Germline V gene sequence: CDR1 MNHNS, CDR2 SASEGT. The DNA for the CDR3 is TGTGCCAGCAGGGAAGACAGGCCATATGGCTACACCTTC. Protein sequence: CASREDRPYGYTF.

This chain uses TRBV3-1 (or the pseudogene TRBV3-2) with TRBJ1-3, with D possibly matching TRBD1 (5 bases). The CDR3 has 15 residues. The germline V and J ends were trimmed by 4 bases and 9 bases, with 19 bases remaining between them. From germline, CDR1 is LGHDT and CDR2 YNNKEL (reference sequence). Here the CDR3 reads CASSPRPPGLGTIYF. The CDR3 DNA reads as TGTGCCAGCAGCCCTCGCCCCCCAGGGCTCGGCACCATATATTTT.

This chain links TRBV2 with TRBJ1-2, with unresolved D. Germline V gene sequence: CDR1 SNHLY, CDR2 FYNNEI. This CDR3 comprises 12 residues. The V and J ends lost 4 bases and 6 bases respectively, with 9 bases between them. DNA of the CDR3: TGTGCCAGCAGTGGGAGAGACCATGGCTACACCTTC. As protein: CASSGRDHGYTF.

The J gene is TRBJ2-1, the V gene TRBV6-2 or TRBV6-3; 8 bases are shared with TRBD1. Germline-derived CDR1 and CDR2 are MNHEY and SVGEGT. The CDR3 has 15 amino acids. V shed 4 bases and J 7 bases; nucleotides not matched to a gene: 9. The CDR3 spells CASSSDRGSRNEQFF. DNA for the CDR3: TGTGCCAGCAGTTCCGACAGGGGTTCGAGGAATGAGCAGTTCTTC.

This chain joins TRBV4-1 and TRBJ2-1, with TRBD2 identical over 9 bases. This CDR3 is 15 amino acids long. V trimming: 4 bases; J trimming: 5 bases; junction bases outside the gene matches: 6. Per germline, CDR1 MGHRA and CDR2 YSYEKL. The CDR3 sequence: CASSRGGAGDNEQFF. Here the CDR3 DNA reads TGCGCCAGCAGCCGCGGGGGGGCCGGCGACAATGAGCAGTTCTTC.

This chain connects TRBV27 to TRBJ2-1; tentatively, D is TRBD2 (6 bases). This CDR3 contains 16 residues. The V end was cut by 4 bases, the J end by 7 bases, with 20 bases between. Germline CDR1 is MNHEY and CDR2 is SMNVEV (reference sequence). The CDR3 loop is CASSSVSGVGGNEQFF. In DNA, the CDR3 is TGTGCCAGCAGTTCTGTATCGGGAGTAGGAGGGAATGAGCAGTTCTTC.

The sample holds one count of this clone. The J gene is TRBJ1-6, the V gene TRBV6-4; D ambiguous. CDR1 and CDR2 from the germline V gene are MRHNA and SNTAGT. There are 15 residues in the CDR3. The V gene lost 7 bases and the J gene lost 0 bases, with 10 bases spanning the gap. The CDR3: CASKATSSYNSPLHF. The CDR3, as DNA: TGTGCCAGCAAAGCCACGAGCTCCTATAATTCACCCCTCCACTTT.

The rearrangement links TRBV5-6 to TRBJ1-4; TRBD1 matches at 7 bases. After removal of 4 bases from V and 2 bases from J, the junction contained 5 bases not matched to a gene. The germline V gene has CDR1 SGHDT and CDR2 YYEEEE. The CDR3 covers 15 residues. CDR3 nucleotide sequence: TGTGCCAGCAGCCACCCAGGGGGGACTAATGAAAAACTGTTTTTT. The encoded protein is CASSHPGGTNEKLFF. The full variable domain, in which reference TRBV5-6 and TRBJ1-4 provide the parts outside the CDR3, is DAGVTQSPTHLIKTRGQQVTLRCSPKSGHDTVSWYQQALGQGPQFIFQYYEEEERQRGNFPDRFSGHQFPNYSSELNVNALLLGDSALYLCASSHPGGTNEKLFFGSGTQLSVL.